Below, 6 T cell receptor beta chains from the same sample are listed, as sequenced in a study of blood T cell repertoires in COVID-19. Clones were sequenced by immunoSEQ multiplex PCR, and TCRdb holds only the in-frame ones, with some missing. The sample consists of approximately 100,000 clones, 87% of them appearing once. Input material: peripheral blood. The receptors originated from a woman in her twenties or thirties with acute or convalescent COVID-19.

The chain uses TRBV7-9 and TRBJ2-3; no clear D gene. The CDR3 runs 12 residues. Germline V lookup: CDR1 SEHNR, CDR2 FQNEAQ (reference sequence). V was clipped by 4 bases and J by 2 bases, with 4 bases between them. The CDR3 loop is CASSSYTDTQYF. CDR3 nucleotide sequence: TGTGCCAGCAGCTCCTACACAGATACGCAGTATTTT.

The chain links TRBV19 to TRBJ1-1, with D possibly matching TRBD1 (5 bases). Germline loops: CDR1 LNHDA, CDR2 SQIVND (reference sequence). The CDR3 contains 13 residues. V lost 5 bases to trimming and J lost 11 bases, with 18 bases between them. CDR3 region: CASSSMGGASAFF. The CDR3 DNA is TGTGCCAGTAGTTCTATGGGGGGAGCTAGCGCTTTCTTT.

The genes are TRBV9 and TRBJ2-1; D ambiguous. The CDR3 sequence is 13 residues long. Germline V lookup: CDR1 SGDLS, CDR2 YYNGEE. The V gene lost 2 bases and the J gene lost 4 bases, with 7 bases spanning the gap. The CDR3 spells CASSVQDYNEQFF. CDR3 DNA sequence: TGTGCCAGCAGCGTTCAGGATTACAATGAGCAGTTCTTC. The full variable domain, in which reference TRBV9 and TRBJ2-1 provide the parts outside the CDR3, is DSGVTQTPKHLITATGQRVTLRCSPRSGDLSVYWYQQSLDQGLQFLIQYYNGEERAKGNILERFSAQQFPDLHSELNLSSLELGDSALYFCASSVQDYNEQFFGPGTRLTVL.

DNA of the CDR3: TGCGCCAGCTTTGAGGACAGCGTCATGAACACTGAAGCTTTCTTT. Amino acids: CASFEDSVMNTEAFF. The chain combines TRBV5-1 with TRBJ1-1, with D maybe TRBD1 (6 bases). Germline V gene data show CDR1 as SGHRS and CDR2 as YFSETQ. Trimming removed 7 bases at V and 0 bases at J, with 16 bases between. The CDR3 contains 15 residues.

For the CDR3, the DNA is TGTGCCAGCAGCGTAGAGGGGACTAGCACAGATACGCAGTATTTT. This encodes CASSVEGTSTDTQYF. The gene calls are TRBV9 and TRBJ2-3, with TRBD2 as a possible D gene (6 bases). CDR3 size: 15 residues. Germline CDR1 is SGDLS and CDR2 is YYNGEE. The V and J ends lost 0 bases and 0 bases respectively, with 8 bases between them.

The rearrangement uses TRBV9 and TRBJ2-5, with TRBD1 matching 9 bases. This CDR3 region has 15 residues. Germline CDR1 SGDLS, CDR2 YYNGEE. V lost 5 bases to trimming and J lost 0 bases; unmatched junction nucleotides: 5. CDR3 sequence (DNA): TGTGCCAGCAGTGAGGGACAGGGCTACCAAGAGACCCAGTACTTC. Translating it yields CASSEGQGYQETQYF. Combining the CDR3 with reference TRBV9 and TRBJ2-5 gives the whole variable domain DSGVTQTPKHLITATGQRVTLRCSPRSGDLSVYWYQQSLDQGLQFLIQYYNGEERAKGNILERFSAQQFPDLHSELNLSSLELGDSALYFCASSEGQGYQETQYFGPGTRLLVL.